This entry lists 12 T cell receptor beta chains sequenced from one sample in a study of cytotoxic CD8 clonotypes in ibrutinib-treated CLL. Sequencing was performed with immunoSEQ multiplex PCR; in TCRdb, only in-frame clones are kept and a portion is missing. The data contain 20,000 to 25,000 clones, around 70% of them singletons. Sequences were derived from PBMCs, sampled before ibrutinib treatment. The receptor source for this set is a human donor with chronic lymphocytic leukemia.

The chain carries TRBV7-2 and TRBJ2-7; 8 nucleotides align to TRBD1. Germline assignment: CDR1 SGHTA and CDR2 FQGNSA. V trimming: 4 bases; J trimming: 7 bases; junction bases outside the gene matches: 6. The CDR3 loop spans 13 amino acids. CDR3 DNA: TGTGCCAGCAGCTCGGACAGGGTCGGAGAGCAGTACTTC. This gives the protein CASSSDRVGEQYF.

The chain carries TRBV5-6 and TRBJ1-4, with TRBD1 identical over 9 bases. The CDR3 is made up of 17 amino acids. The germline gives CDR1 SGHDT, CDR2 YYEEEE. After removal of 3 bases from V and 8 bases from J, the junction contained 14 bases not matched to a gene. The CDR3 nucleotides are TGTGCCAGCAGCTCGTATAACAGGGGGCGCGGGGTAGAAAAACTGTTTTTT. Protein sequence: CASSSYNRGRGVEKLFF.

This rearrangement joins TRBV28 to TRBJ2-7, with D perhaps matching TRBD2 (5 bases). Germline values: CDR1 MDHEN, CDR2 SYDVKM. CDR3 length: 13 residues. Trimming shortened V by 8 bases and J by 1 base, and 12 bases separated the two germline ends. The CDR3 region is CASRRTFSYEQYF. DNA of the CDR3: TGTGCCAGCCGGAGGACTTTTTCCTACGAGCAGTACTTC.

This chain links TRBV5-4 with TRBJ2-1; 10 nucleotides agree with TRBD1. This CDR3 comprises 14 residues. CDR1 is SGHNT and CDR2 is YYREEE in the germline V gene (reference sequence). Trimming removed 3 bases from V and 7 bases from J; junction bases left unmatched: 4. CDR3 sequence reads: CASSSRDRGNEQFF. Written as DNA, the CDR3 is TGTGCCAGCAGCTCCCGGGACAGGGGAAATGAGCAGTTCTTC.

V usage is TRBV18 and J usage is TRBJ2-1, with D tentatively TRBD1 or TRBD2 (5 bases each). Germline CDR1 and CDR2: KGHSH and LQKENI. The CDR3 totals 11 residues. Trimming removed 11 bases at V and 3 bases at J, with 8 bases between. CDR3 sequence: CAGAGYNEQFF. CDR3 DNA sequence: TGTGCCGGGGCGGGCTACAATGAGCAGTTCTTC.

The V gene is TRBV11-3, the J gene TRBJ2-3; TRBD2 agrees at 10 bases. Germline values: CDR1 SGHNT, CDR2 YENEEA. The CDR3 sequence is 17 residues long. The V segment lost 4 bases and the J segment 3 bases; nucleotides outside the gene matches: 10. The CDR3 DNA reads as TGTGCCAGCAGCTCCAGGACTAGCGGACACGGGACAGATACGCAGTATTTT. Encoded protein: CASSSRTSGHGTDTQYF.

The chain recombines TRBV5-6 with TRBJ2-1; D is perhaps TRBD1 (6 bases). Trimming left V 0 bases short and J 6 bases short, with 16 bases between. CDR1 is SGHDT, CDR2 YYEEEE, per germline. The length of the CDR3 is 16 residues. This CDR3 is CASSLVQGMGTNEQFF. The CDR3 region has the DNA TGTGCCAGCAGCTTGGTTCAGGGGATGGGGACCAATGAGCAGTTCTTC.

The CDR3 region has the DNA TGTGCCAGCAGGCCGGGACTAGCTAACTCTGGGGCCAACGTCCTGACTTTC. Translation: CASRPGLANSGANVLTF. The V and J genes are TRBV2 and TRBJ2-6; 9 nucleotides align to TRBD2. CDR3 length: 17 amino acids. Germline CDR1 is SNHLY and CDR2 is FYNNEI. V gave up 6 bases and J gave up 0 bases; unmatched junction bases: 6.

The chain has TRBV5-4 and TRBJ1-2; possibly TRBD1 for D (5 bases). The CDR3 has 16 amino acids. V lost 1 base and J lost 1, with 14 bases in between. Germline CDR1 is SGHNT and CDR2 is YYREEE (reference sequence). The CDR3: CASSLRRTTSNYGYTF. DNA of the CDR3: TGTGCCAGCAGCTTGCGCCGGACAACCAGTAACTATGGCTACACCTTC.

The genes are TRBV6-6 and TRBJ2-5, with TRBD2 as a possible D gene (6 bases). The germline V gene encodes CDR1 MNHNY and CDR2 SVGAGI (reference sequence). Trimming left V 5 bases short and J 5 bases short, with 9 bases between. The CDR3 totals 12 residues. CDR3 bases: TGTGCCAGCAGTGGGGGGATTGAGACCCAGTACTTC. Amino acid sequence: CASSGGIETQYF.

This chain joins TRBV5-5 and TRBJ2-1; 12 bases agree with TRBD2. This CDR3 spans 15 amino acids. After removal of 4 bases from V and 13 bases from J, the junction contained 12 bases not matched to a gene. Germline values: CDR1 SGHKS, CDR2 YYEKEE (reference sequence). Here the CDR3 reads CASSPRTSGELNQFF. The CDR3 nucleotides read TGTGCCAGCAGCCCGAGGACTAGCGGGGAGCTGAATCAGTTCTTC.

This chain joins TRBV7-9 and TRBJ1-5; D remains ambiguous. CDR1 is SEHNR and CDR2 is FQNEAQ in the germline V gene (reference sequence). V lost 5 bases, J lost 2 bases, and 16 bases lay in between. The length of the CDR3 is 16 residues. CDR3 DNA sequence: TGTGCCAGCAGCCAGTTCGCGGGTCGTGGCAATCAGCCCCAGCATTTT. This codes for CASSQFAGRGNQPQHF.